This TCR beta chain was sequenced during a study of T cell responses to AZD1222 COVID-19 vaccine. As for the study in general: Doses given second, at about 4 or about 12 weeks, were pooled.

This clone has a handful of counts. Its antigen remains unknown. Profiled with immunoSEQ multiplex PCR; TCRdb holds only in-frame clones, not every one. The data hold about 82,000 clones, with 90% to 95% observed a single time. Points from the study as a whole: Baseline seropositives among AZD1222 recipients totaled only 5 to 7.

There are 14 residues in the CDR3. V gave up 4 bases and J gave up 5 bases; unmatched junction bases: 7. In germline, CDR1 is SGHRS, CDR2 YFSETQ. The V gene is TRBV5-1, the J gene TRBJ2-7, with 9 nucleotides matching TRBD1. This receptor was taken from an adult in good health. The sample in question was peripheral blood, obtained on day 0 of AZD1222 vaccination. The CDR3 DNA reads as TGCGCCAGCAGCCCATATACAGGGGGCCACGAGCAGTACTTC. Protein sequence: CASSPYTGGHEQYF.